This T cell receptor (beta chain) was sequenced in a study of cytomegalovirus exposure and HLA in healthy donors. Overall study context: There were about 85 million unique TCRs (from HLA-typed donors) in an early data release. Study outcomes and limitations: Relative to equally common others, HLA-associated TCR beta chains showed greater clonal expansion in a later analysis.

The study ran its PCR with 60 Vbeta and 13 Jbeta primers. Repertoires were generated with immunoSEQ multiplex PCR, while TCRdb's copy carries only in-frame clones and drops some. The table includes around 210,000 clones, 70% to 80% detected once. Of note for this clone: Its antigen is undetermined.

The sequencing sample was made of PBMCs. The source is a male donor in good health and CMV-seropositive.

This CDR3 reads CASSSLAGDSTDTQYF. The DNA of the CDR3 is TGCGCCAGCAGCTCATTAGCCGGCGATAGCACAGATACGCAGTATTTT. The V call is TRBV5-1, the J call TRBJ2-3, with D hard to call. V was cut by 3 bases and J by 0 bases, with 14 bases left in between. CDR1 SGHRS and CDR2 YFSETQ come from the germline V gene. The length of the CDR3 is 16 residues. The full variable domain, its missing parts supplied by reference TRBV5-1 and TRBJ2-3, is KAGVTQTPRYLIKTRGQQVTLSCSPISGHRSVSWYQQTPGQGLQFLFEYFSETQRNKGNFPGRFSGRQFSNSRSEMNVSTLELGDSALYLCASSSLAGDSTDTQYFGPGTRLTVL.